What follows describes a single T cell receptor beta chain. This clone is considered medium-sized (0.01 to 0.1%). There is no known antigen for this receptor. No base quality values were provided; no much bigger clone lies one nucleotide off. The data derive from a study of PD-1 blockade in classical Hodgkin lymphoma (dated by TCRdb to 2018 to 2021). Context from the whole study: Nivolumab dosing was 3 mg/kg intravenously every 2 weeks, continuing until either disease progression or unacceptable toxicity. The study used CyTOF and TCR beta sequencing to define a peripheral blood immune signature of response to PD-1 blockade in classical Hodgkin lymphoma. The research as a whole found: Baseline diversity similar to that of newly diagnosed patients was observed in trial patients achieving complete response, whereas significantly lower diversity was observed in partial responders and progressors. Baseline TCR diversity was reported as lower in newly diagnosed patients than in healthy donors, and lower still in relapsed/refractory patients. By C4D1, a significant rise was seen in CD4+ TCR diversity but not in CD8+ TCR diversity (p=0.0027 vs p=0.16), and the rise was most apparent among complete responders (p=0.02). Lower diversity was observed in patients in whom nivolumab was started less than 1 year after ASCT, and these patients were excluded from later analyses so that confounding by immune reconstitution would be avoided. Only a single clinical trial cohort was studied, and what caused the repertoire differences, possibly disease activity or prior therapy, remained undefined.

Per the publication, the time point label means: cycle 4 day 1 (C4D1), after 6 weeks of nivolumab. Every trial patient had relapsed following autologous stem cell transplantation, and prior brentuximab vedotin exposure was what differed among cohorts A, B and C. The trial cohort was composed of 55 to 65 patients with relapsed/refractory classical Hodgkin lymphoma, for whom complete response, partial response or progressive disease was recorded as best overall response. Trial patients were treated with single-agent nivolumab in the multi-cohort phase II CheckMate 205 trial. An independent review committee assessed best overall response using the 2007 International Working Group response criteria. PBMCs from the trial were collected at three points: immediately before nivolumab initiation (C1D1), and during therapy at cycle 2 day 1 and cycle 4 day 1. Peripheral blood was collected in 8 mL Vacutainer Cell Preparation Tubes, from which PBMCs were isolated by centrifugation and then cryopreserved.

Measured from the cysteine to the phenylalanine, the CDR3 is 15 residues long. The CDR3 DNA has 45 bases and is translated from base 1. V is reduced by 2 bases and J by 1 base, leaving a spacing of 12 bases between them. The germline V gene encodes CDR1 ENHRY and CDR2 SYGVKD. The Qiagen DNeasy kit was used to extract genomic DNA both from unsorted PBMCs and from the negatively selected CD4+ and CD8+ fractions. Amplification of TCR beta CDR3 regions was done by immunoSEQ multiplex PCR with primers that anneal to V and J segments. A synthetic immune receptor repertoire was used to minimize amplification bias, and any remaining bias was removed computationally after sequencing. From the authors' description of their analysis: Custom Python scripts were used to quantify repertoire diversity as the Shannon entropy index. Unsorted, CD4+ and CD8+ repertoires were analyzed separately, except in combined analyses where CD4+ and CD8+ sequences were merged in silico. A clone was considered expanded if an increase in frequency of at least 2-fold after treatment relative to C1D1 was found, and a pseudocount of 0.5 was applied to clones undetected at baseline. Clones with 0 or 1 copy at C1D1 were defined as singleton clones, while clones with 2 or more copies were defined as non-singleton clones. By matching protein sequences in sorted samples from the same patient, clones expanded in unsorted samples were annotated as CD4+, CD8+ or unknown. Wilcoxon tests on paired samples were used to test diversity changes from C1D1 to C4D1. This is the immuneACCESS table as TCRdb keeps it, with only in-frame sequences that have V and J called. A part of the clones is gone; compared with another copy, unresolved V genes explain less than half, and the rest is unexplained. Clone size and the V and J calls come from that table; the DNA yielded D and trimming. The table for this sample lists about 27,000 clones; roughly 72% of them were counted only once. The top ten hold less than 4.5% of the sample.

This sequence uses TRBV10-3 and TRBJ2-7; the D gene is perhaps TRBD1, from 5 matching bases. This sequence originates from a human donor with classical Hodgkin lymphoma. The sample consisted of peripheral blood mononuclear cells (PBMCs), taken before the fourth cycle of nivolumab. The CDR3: CAISEPQAFSYEQYF. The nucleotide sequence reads TGTGCCATCAGTGAGCCACAGGCTTTTTCCTACGAGCAGTACTTC.